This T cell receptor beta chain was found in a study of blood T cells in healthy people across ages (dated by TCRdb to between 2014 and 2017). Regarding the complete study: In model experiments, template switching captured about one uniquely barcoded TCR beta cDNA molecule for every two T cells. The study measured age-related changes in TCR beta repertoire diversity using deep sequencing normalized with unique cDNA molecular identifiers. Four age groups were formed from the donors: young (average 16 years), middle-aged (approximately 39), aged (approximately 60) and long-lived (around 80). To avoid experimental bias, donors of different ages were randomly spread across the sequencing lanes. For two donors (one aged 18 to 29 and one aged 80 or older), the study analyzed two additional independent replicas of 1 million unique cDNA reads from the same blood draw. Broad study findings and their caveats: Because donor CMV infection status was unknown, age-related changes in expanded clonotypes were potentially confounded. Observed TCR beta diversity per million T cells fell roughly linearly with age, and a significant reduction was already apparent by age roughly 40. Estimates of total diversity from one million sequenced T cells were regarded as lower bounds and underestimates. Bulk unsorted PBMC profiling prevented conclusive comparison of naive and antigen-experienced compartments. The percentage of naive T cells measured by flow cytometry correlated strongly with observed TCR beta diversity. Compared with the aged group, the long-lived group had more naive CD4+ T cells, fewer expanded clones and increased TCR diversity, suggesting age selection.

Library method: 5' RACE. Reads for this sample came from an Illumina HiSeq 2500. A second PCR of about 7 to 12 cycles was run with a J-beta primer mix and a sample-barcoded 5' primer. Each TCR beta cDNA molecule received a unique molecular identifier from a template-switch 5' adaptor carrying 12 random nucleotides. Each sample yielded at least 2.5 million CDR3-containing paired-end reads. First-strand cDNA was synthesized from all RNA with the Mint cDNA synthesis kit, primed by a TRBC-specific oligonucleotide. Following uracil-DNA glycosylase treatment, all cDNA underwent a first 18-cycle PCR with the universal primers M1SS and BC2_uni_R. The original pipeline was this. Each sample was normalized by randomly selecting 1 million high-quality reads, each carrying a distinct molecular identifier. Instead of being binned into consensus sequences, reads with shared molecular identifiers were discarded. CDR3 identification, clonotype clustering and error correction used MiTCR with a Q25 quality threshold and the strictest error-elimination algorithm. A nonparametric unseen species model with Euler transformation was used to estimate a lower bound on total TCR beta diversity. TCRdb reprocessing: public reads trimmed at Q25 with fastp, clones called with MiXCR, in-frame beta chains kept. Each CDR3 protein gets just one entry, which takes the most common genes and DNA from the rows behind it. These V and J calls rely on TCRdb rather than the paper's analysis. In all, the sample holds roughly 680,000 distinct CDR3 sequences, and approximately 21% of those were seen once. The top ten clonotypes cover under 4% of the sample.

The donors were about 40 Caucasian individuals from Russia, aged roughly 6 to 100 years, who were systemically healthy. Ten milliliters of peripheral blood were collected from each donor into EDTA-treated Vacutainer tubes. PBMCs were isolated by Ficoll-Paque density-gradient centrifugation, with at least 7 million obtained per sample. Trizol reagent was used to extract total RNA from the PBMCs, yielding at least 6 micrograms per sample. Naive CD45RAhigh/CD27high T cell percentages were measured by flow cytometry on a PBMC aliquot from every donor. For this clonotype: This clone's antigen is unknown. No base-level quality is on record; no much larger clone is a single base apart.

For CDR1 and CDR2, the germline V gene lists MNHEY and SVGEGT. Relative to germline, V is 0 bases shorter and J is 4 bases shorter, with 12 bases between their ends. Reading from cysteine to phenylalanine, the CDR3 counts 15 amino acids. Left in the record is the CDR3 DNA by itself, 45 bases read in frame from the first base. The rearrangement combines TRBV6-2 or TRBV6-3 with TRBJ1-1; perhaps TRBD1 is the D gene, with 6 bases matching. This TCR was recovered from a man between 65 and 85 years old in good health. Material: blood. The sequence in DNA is TGTGCCAGCAGTTACTCCCTTACAGGGCCCACTGAAGCTTTCTTT. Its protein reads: CASSYSLTGPTEAFF.